The 3 T cell receptor beta chains presented below share a single source sample, sequenced in a study of molecular identifiers for immune sequencing clone quantification. TCRdb ran MiXCR on the PCR reads and lists one entry per CDR3 protein. The sample yields under 75,000 distinct CDR3 sequences, 15% to 20% seen once. Sequenced input: naive CD8+ T cells from blood, with Jurkat cell RNA spiked in. Subset meaning: FACS-sorted CD8+CD4-CCR7+CD45RA+ naive T cells. The receptors were gathered from a human donor in good health. Some libraries in this study had Jurkat cell RNA spiked in.

This clonotype was detected once. A much larger clone differs by one base, so this may be a read error. The chain is built from TRBV5-3 and TRBJ1-2, with 9 positions matching TRBD1. TRBV5-3 is noted as an ORF with a role that remains uncertain. There are 17 residues in the CDR3. The CDR3 loop is CASSLGDRDWANHGYTF. CDR3 coding DNA: TGTGCCAGCAGCTTGGGGGACAGGGATTGGGCTAACCATGGCTACACCTTC.

The chain links TRBV3-1 to TRBJ2-1; D assignment may be TRBD1 or TRBD2 (5 bases each). The V and J ends lost 4 bases and 0 bases respectively, with 19 bases between them. Germline V gives CDR1 LGHDT, CDR2 YNNKEL (reference sequence). The CDR3 length is 18 residues. Written as DNA, the CDR3 is TGTGCCAGCAGCCTCTCGAGGGGTGGCGGCCTCTCCTACAATGAGCAGTTCTTC. Amino acid sequence: CASSLSRGGGLSYNEQFF.

The table lists this clonotype with a few counts. Possible read error: a much larger clone is one base away. The chain uses TRBV6-1 and TRBJ1-2; D ambiguous. This CDR3 spans 15 amino acids. The germline V gene has CDR1 MNHNS and CDR2 SASEGT. Between the trimmed V and J ends, which lost 7 bases and 1 base, there was a span of 16 bases. For the CDR3, the DNA is TGTGCCAGCACCAACGAACCGGATCTTAACTATGGCTACACCTTC. Translated: CASTNEPDLNYGYTF.